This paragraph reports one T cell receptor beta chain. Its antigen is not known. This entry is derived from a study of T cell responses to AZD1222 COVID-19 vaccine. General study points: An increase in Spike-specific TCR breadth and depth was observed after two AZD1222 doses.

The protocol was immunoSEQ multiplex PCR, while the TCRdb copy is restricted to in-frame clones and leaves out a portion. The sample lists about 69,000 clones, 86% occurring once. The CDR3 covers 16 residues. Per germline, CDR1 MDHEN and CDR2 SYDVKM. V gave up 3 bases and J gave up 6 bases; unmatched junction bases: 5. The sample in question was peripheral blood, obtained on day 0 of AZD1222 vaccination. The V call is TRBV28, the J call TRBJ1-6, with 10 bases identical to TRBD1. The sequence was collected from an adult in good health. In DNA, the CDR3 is TGTGCCAGCAGTTTCCCCCGGGACAGGGGTAATTCACCCCTCCACTTT. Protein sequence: CASSFPRDRGNSPLHF. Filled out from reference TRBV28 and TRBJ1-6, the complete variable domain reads DVKVTQSSRYLVKRTGEKVFLECVQDMDHENMFWYRQDPGLGLRLIYFSYDVKMKEKGDIPEGYSVSREKKERFSLILESASTNQTSMYLCASSFPRDRGNSPLHFGNGTRLTVT.